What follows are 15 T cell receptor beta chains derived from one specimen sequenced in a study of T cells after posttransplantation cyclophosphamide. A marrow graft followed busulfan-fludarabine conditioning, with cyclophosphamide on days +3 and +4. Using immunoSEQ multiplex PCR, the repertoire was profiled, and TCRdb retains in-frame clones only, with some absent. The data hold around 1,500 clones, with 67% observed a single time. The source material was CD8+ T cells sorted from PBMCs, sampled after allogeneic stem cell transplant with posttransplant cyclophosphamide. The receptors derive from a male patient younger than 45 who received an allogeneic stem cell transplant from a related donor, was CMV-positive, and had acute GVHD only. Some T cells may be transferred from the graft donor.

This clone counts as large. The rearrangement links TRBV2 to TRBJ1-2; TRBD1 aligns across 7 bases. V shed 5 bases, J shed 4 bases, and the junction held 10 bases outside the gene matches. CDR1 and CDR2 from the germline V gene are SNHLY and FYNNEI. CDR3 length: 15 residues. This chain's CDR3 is CASSNPGQTSYGYTF. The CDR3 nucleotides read TGTGCCAGCAGTAACCCGGGACAGACTTCCTATGGCTACACCTTC.

The CDR3 loop reads CASSGQTGGDPYGYTF. The CDR3 region has the DNA TGTGCCAGCAGCGGACAGACAGGGGGCGATCCCTATGGCTACACCTTC. The chain joins TRBV7-8 to TRBJ1-2, with 10 bases identical to TRBD1. Germline trimming cut 5 bases from V and 4 bases from J; bases unmatched to any gene: 10. This CDR3 region has 16 residues. Germline CDR1 and CDR2: SGHVS and FQNEAQ.

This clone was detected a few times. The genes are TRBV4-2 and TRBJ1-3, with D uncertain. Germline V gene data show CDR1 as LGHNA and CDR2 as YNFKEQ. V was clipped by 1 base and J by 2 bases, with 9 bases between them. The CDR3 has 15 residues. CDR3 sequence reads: CASSQGEGTGNTIYF. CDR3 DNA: TGTGCCAGCAGCCAAGGGGAGGGAACTGGAAACACCATATATTTT.

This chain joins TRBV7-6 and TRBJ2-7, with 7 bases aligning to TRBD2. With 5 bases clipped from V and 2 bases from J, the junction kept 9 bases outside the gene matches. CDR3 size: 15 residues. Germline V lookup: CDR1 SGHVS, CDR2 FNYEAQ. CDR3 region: CASSPPGGVPYEQYF. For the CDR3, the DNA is TGTGCCAGCAGCCCTCCGGGGGGAGTCCCCTACGAGCAGTACTTC.

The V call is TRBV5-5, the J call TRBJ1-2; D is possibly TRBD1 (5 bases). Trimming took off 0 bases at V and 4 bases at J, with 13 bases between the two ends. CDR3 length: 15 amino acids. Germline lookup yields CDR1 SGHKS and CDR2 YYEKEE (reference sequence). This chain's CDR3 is CASSLGGRVSYGYTF. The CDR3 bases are TGTGCCAGCAGCTTGGGTGGCAGGGTGTCCTATGGCTACACCTTC. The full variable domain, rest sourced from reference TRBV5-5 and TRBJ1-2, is DAGVTQSPTHLIKTRGQQVTLRCSPISGHKSVSWYQQVLGQGPQFIFQYYEKEERGRGNFPDRFSARQFPNYSSELNVNALLLGDSALYLCASSLGGRVSYGYTFGSGTRLTVV.

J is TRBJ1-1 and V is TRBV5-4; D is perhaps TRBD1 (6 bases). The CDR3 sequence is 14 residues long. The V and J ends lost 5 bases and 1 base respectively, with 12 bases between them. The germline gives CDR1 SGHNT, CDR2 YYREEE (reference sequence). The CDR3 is CASRYRDTNTEAFF. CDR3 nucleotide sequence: TGTGCCAGCAGATACCGGGACACGAACACTGAAGCTTTCTTT.

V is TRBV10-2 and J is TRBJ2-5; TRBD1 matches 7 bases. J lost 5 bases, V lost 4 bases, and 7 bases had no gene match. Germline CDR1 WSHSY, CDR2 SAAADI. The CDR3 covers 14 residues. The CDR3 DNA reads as TGCGCCAGCAGTGCTAACAGGGGACCGGAGACCCAGTACTTC. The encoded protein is CASSANRGPETQYF.

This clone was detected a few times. The CDR3 protein is CASSYMGTGATVEQFF. The CDR3 nucleotides are TGTGCCAGCAGTTACATGGGGACAGGGGCGACGGTTGAGCAGTTCTTC. This sequence joins TRBV6-5 and TRBJ2-1; the match to TRBD1 covers 10 bases. Per the germline V gene, CDR1 is MNHEY and CDR2 is SVGAGI. The trim removed 2 bases at V and 9 bases at J, leaving 10 bases unmatched. This CDR3 region has 16 residues.

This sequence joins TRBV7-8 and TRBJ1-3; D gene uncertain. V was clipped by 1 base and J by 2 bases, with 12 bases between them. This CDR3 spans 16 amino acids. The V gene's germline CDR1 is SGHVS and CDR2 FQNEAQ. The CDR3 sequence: CASSLVVQAPGNTIYF. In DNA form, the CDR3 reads TGTGCCAGCAGCTTAGTCGTCCAGGCCCCTGGAAACACCATATATTTT.

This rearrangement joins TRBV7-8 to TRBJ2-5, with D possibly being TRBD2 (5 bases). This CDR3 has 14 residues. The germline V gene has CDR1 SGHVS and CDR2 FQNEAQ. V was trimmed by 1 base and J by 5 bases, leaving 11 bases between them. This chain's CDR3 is CASSLDSGKETQYF. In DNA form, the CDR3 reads TGTGCCAGCAGCTTAGATTCCGGGAAGGAGACCCAGTACTTC.

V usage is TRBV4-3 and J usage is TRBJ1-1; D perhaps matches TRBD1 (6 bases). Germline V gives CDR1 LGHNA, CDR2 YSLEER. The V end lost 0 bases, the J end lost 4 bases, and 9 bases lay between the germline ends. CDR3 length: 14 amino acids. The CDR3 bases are TGCGCCAGCAGCCAAGAGGGGGGGCTCACTGAAGCTTTCTTT. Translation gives CASSQEGGLTEAFF.

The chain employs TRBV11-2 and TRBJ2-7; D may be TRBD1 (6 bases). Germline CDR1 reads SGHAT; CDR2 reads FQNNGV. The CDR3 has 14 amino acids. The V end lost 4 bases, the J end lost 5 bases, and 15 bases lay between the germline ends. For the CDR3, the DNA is TGTGCCAGCAGCTACCGGGACAACGGCCACGAGCAGTACTTC. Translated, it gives CASSYRDNGHEQYF. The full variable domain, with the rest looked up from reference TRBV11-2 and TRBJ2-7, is EAGVAQSPRYKIIEKRQSVAFWCNPISGHATLYWYQQILGQGPKLLIQFQNNGVVDDSQLPKDRFSAERLKGVDSTLKIQPAKLEDSAVYLCASSYRDNGHEQYFGPGTRLTVT.

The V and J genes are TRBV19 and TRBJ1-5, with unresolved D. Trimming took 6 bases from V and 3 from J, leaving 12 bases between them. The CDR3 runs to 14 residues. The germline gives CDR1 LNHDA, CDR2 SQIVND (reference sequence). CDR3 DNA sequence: TGTGCCAGTAGGACAATCCTCCCCAATCAGCCCCAGCATTTT. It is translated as CASRTILPNQPQHF.

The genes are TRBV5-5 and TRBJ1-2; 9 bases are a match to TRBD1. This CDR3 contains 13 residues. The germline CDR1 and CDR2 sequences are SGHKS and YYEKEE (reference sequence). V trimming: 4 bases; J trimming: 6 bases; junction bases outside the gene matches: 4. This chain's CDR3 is CASSVTGGDGYTF. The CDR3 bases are TGTGCCAGCAGCGTCACAGGGGGCGATGGCTACACCTTC.

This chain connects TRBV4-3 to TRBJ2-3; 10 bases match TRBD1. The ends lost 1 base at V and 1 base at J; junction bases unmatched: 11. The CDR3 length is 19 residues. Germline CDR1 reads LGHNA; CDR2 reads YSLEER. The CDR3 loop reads CASSQVTGTGEFGTDTQYF. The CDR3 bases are TGCGCCAGCAGCCAAGTTACGGGGACAGGGGAGTTTGGCACAGATACGCAGTATTTT.